This T cell receptor beta chain was captured by sequencing in a study of blood T cells in healthy people across ages. Drawing of peripheral blood yielded ten milliliters from each donor. Per-sample PBMC isolation yielded at least 6.5 million cells. This clonotype has a handful of counts. The germline V and J ends were trimmed by 3 bases and 3 bases, with 5 bases remaining between them. The germline CDR1 and CDR2 sequences are KGHSH and LQKENI. The CDR3 consists of 12 residues. A second PCR, run for roughly 7 to 11 cycles, used a sample-barcoded 5' primer plus a J-beta primer mix. A tag from a template-switch adaptor with 12 random nucleotides marked each cDNA molecule. Using its own MiXCR run on the 5' RACE reads, TCRdb lists one record per CDR3 protein. The sample lists about 780,000 distinct CDR3 sequences, 20% to 30% occurring once. These same data were also listed under a study on T cells of mothers and their children. That paper notes: Related mother and child pairs showed slightly greater overlap (not significant) than unrelated pairs did.

This receptor was identified in a boy aged 5-17 years in good health. The chain employs TRBV18 and TRBJ1-1; D unclear. The material sequenced was blood. The CDR3 DNA reads as TGTGCCAGCTCACCGGAGTACACTGAAGCTTTCTTT. Its translation: CASSPEYTEAFF.